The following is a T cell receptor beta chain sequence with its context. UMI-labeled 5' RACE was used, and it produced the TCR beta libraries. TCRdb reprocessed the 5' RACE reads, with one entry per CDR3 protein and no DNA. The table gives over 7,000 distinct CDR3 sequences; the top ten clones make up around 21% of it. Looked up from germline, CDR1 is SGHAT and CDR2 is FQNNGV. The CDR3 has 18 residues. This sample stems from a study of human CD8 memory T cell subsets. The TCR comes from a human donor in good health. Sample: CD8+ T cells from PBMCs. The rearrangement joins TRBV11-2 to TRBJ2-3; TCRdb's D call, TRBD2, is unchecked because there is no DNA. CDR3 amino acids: CASSLDWLTRALQDTQYF.